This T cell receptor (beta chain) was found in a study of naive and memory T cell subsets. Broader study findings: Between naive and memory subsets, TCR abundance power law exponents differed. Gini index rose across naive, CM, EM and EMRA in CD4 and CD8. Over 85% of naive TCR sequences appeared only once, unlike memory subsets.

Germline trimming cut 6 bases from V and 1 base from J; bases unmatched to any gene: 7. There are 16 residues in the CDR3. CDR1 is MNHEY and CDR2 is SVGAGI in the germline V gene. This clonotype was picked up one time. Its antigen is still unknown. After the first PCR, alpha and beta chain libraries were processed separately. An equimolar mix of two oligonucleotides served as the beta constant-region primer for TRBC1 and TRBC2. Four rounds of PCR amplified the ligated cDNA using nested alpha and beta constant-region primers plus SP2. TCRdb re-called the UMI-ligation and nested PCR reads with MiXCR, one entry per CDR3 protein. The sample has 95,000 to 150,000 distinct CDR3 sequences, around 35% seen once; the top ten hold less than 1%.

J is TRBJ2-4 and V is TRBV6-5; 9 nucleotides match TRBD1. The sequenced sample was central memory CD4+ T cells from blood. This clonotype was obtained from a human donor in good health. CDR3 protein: CASRRTGVVAKNIQYF. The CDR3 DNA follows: TGTGCCAGCAGGCGGACAGGGGTGGTGGCCAAAAACATTCAGTACTTC.